This T cell receptor (beta chain) came from a study of TIL therapy for anti-PD-1-resistant metastatic lung cancer. On the study more broadly: Progressing patients received lymphodepletion, expanded TIL infusion and IL-2. Most patients had lung adenocarcinoma.

Overall study results and limits: This highly selected cohort may not generalize to typical lung cancer patients.

Sequencing used immunoSEQ v3. The method was immunoSEQ multiplex PCR; TCRdb's version includes in-frame clones alone and lacks a portion of them. Of more than 12,000 clones in the sample, approximately 85% are singletons; the top ten hold approximately 0.87%. As to time point: pre-treatment sample, taken before nivolumab and TIL therapy. Patients were adults with stage 4 NSCLC. Points on this clone: What it recognizes is unknown.

CDR1 is SGHTA and CDR2 is FQGNSA in the germline V gene. This CDR3 is built from 17 residues. V was shortened by 6 bases and J by 0 bases, with 15 bases between the two germline ends. This chain joins TRBV7-2 and TRBJ2-6; D may match TRBD1 or TRBD2 (5 bases each). The source material was blood, sampled at baseline. This receptor was identified in a person aged 25-80 years with non-small cell lung cancer. The CDR3 DNA is TGTGCCAGCAGACCGGGGCAGTCCTACTCTGGGGCCAACGTCCTGACTTTC. The encoded protein is CASRPGQSYSGANVLTF.